This is a list of T cell receptor beta chains from one sample in a study of blood T cell repertoires in COVID-19. The data were produced by immunoSEQ multiplex PCR, yet TCRdb's version contains in-frame clones alone and is incomplete. The table lists some 180,000 clones, 84% of them singletons. Sequencing used peripheral blood. Every receptor here comes from a human donor in a cohort sampled during active COVID-19. CDR3s leave out the opening cysteine and the closing phenylalanine or tryptophan.

V	CDR3
TRBV11-2	ASSLLGTDQETQY
TRBV6-6	ASRPTDRASSYEQY
TRBV5-4	ASSFRTGTDTQY
TRBV7-9	ASSPPGTRAEGTQY
TRBV6-5	ASSYSEGAGSYEQY
TRBV3-1/TRBV3-2	ASSQVRDEQF
TRBV18	ASSPLDRGVTEAF
TRBV6-1	ASSDPGLVPGELF
TRBV3-1/TRBV3-2	ASSQQENTEAF
TRBV18	ASSLPGRDSYNEQF
TRBV10-3	AISATGGQGYEQY
TRBV28	ASTPGGGGYEQY
TRBV7-2	ASSLGRSYEQY
TRBV9	ASSEQGPISNQPQH
TRBV19	ASSIEQGAIE
TRBV5-1	ASSYDREHSPLH
TRBV6-5	ASSYSEGDYGYT
TRBV29-1	SVTGQGLSHEQY
TRBV12-5	ASGLAVDRLAKNIQY
TRBV7-3	ASSSPWDSSCFALNEKLF
TRBV7-2	ASSLVGGGASSYNEQF
TRBV9	ASRRGQGGTGELF
TRBV6-5	ASVLLALSSYEQY
TRBV5-1	ASSITTGTNYGYT
TRBV11-1	ASSTDRENTEAF
TRBV7-7	ASSLERNTEAF
TRBV11-2	ASSLRGQSNEKLF
TRBV4-1	ASSPRVGRGFAEAF